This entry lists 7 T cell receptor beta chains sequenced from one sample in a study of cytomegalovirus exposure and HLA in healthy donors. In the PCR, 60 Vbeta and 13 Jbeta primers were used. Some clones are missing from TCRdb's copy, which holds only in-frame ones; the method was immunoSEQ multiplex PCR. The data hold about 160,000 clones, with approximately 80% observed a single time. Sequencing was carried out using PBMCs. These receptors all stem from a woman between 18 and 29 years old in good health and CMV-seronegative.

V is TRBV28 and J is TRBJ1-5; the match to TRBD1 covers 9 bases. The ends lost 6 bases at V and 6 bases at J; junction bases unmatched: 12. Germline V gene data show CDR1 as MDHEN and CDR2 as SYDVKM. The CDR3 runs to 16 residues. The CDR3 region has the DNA TGTGCCAGCAGCACACAGGGGGCTCGGCTGAGTCAGCCCCAGCATTTT. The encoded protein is CASSTQGARLSQPQHF.

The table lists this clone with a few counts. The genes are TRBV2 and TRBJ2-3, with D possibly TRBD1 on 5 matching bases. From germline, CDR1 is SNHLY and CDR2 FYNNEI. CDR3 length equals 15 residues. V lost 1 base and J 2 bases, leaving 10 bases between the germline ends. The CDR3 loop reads CASSEDAGPTDTQYF. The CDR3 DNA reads TGTGCCAGCAGTGAAGACGCAGGGCCCACAGATACGCAGTATTTT.

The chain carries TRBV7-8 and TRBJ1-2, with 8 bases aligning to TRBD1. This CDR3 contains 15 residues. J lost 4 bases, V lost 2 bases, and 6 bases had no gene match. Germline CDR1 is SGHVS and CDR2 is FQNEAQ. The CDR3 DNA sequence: TGTGCCAGCAGCTTACAGGGACAGGCGAGCTATGGCTACACCTTC. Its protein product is CASSLQGQASYGYTF.

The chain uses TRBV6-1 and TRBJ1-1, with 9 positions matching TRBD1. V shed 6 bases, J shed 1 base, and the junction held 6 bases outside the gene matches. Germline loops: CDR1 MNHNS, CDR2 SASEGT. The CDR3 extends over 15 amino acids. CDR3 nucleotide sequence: TGTGCCAGCAGCTACCCGGGACAGGGGAACACTGAAGCTTTCTTT. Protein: CASSYPGQGNTEAFF.

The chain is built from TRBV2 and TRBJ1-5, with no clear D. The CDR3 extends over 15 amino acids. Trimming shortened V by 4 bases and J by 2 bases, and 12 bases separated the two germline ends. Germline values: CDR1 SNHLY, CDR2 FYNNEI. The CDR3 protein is CASSGRGFGNQPQHF. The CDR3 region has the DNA TGTGCCAGCAGTGGGAGAGGATTCGGCAATCAGCCCCAGCATTTT.

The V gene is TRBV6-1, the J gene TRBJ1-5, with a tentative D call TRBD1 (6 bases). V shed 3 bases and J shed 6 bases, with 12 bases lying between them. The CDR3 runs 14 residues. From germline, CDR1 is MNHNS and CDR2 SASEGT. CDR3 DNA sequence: TGTGCCAGCAGTGACAACAGGGACACTCAGCCCCAGCATTTT. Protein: CASSDNRDTQPQHF.

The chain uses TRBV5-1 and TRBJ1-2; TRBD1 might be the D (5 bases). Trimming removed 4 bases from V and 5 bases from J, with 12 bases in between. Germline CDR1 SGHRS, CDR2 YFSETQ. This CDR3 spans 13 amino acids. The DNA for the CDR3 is TGCGCCAGCAGCGTACAGACAGAATATGGCTACACCTTC. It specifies CASSVQTEYGYTF.